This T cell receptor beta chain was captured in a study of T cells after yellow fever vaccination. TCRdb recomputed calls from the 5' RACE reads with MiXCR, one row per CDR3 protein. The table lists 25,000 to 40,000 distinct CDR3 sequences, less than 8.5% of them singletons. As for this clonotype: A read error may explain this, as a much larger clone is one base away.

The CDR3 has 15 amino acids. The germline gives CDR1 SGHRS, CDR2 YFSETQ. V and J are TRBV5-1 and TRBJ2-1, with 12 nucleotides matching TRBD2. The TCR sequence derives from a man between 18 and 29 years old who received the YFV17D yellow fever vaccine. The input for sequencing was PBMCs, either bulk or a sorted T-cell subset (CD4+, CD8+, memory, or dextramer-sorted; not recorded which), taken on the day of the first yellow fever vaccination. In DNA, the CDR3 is TGCGCCAGCAGCTTGGGACTAGCGGGGGACAATGAGCAGCTCTTC. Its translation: CASSLGLAGDNEQLF.